This T cell receptor beta chain was sequenced for a study of T cell responses to AZD1222 COVID-19 vaccine. Study results and limitations: The reported proportion of spike-specific TCRs targeting unmutated variant regions was nearly half. Seropositive status at baseline applied to only 6 or 7 AZD1222 recipients.

With 0 bases clipped from V and 5 bases from J, the junction kept 2 bases outside the gene matches. The V gene's germline CDR1 is SGDLS and CDR2 YYNGEE. This CDR3 contains 14 residues. Generated by immunoSEQ multiplex PCR, the TCRdb table keeps only in-frame clones and is missing some. The table includes 100,000 to 120,000 clones, 85% to 95% detected once. Details on this clone: Its antigen remains unknown.

The material sequenced was peripheral blood, taken on day 0 of AZD1222 vaccination. The origin of this receptor is an adult in good health. This chain connects TRBV9 to TRBJ2-5; 9 bases match TRBD2. This CDR3 is CASSVGGGAETQYF. The CDR3 DNA is TGTGCCAGCAGCGTAGGCGGGGGGGCTGAGACCCAGTACTTC.